A single T cell receptor beta chain is shown here with its context. Antigen specificity is unknown. Produced via immunoSEQ multiplex PCR; TCRdb's table is partial and in-frame only. The data contain 6,500 or so clones, approximately 70% of them seen just once; the ten biggest clones take up approximately 20%. This CDR3 is 12 amino acids long. The J segment lost 7 bases and the V segment lost 4 bases, leaving 4 bases of the junction unmatched. CDR1 GTSNPN and CDR2 SVGIG come from the germline V gene (reference sequence). These data belong to a study of T cells after posttransplantation cyclophosphamide. Study-wide findings and caveats: Tissue-infiltrating T cells from skin or gut overlapped little with blood T cells. TRB clonality was highly associated with recipient CMV seropositivity and reactivation. Later post-transplant blood repertoires were often dominated by donor CD8+ memory clones.

Busulfan-fludarabine conditioning, marrow transplant, and cyclophosphamide on days +3 and +4 were administered. Sequences were derived from PBMCs, sampled less than 1,500 days after allogeneic stem cell transplant with posttransplant cyclophosphamide. The clonotype was recovered from a male patient aged 30 to 39 who received an allogeneic stem cell transplant from a related donor, was CMV-positive, and had acute GVHD only. Some T cells may have originated in the graft donor. The chain is built from TRBV30 and TRBJ1-1, with 9 bases aligning to TRBD1. This CDR3 reads CAWTRDRVEAFF. CDR3 nucleotides: TGTGCCTGGACCCGGGACAGGGTTGAAGCTTTCTTT.